This entry concerns a single T cell receptor beta chain. Its antigen remains unidentified. Via MiXCR, TCRdb re-called the 5' RACE reads, giving one row per CDR3 protein. This sample has 280,000 or so distinct CDR3 sequences; roughly 8.2% occur once, and the top ten carry approximately 22%. This specimen comes from a study of T-cell memory formation after mild COVID-19. General observations from the study: Day 15 to 85 contractors were CD4/CD8 balanced; later expanders leaned CD4+. Mainly in CM and EM were contracting CD4+ clones; CD8+ were in EMRA.

This CDR3 region has 14 residues. V was cut by 5 bases and J by 0 bases, with 10 bases left in between. Germline V lookup: CDR1 SGHTA, CDR2 FQGNSA. The receptor comes from a man aged 18 to 29 who had mild COVID-19 (a few samples of this study predate the infection). Cell type and time point are not known. Sequenced input: PBMCs or a T cell subset sorted from them (not recorded which). The rearrangement links TRBV7-2 to TRBJ1-1; D unclear. CDR3 sequence: CASSPPMMNTEAFF. Here the CDR3 DNA reads TGTGCCAGCAGCCCTCCCATGATGAACACTGAAGCTTTCTTT.